A single sample gave rise to the 18 T cell receptor beta chains below, sequenced in a study of T cell responses to AZD1222 COVID-19 vaccine. Method: immunoSEQ multiplex PCR; TCRdb's copy keeps in-frame clones and lacks some. The table lists 15,000 to 17,000 clones, about nine tenths of them singletons. Material: peripheral blood, obtained 28 days after the second AZD1222 dose. These TCRs come from an adult who received the AZD1222 COVID-19 vaccine.

The genes are TRBV6-4 and TRBJ2-1; D uncertain. The length of the CDR3 is 13 residues. Deletions cut 4 bases from V and 6 bases from J, with 10 bases between. CDR1 and CDR2 from the germline V gene are MRHNA and SNTAGT. The CDR3 reads CASSVRVGNEQFF. Written as DNA, the CDR3 is TGTGCCAGCAGTGTTCGCGTCGGCAATGAGCAGTTCTTC.

This clone has just a few counts. The genes are TRBV4-3 and TRBJ2-1; D gene uncertain. The CDR3 is 15 amino acids. The germline V and J ends were trimmed by 0 bases and 7 bases, with 13 bases remaining between them. CDR1 and CDR2 (germline): LGHNA, YSLEER. CDR3 coding DNA: TGCGCCAGCAGCCAAGATGGAGTCAGGCAAAATGAGCAGTTCTTC. Protein product: CASSQDGVRQNEQFF.

The chain combines TRBV18 with TRBJ2-6; D remains ambiguous. This CDR3 is built from 15 residues. Per the germline V gene, CDR1 is KGHSH and CDR2 is LQKENI. Deletions cut 4 bases from V and 1 base from J, with 8 bases between. CDR3 sequence reads: CASSQEQSGANVLTF. The CDR3 coding sequence is TGTGCCAGCTCACAGGAGCAGTCTGGGGCCAACGTCCTGACTTTC.

The chain has TRBV3-1 (or the pseudogene TRBV3-2) and TRBJ2-6; no clear D gene. Germline assignment: CDR1 LGHDT and CDR2 YNNKEL (reference sequence). The CDR3 extends over 16 amino acids. V lost 3 bases to trimming and J lost 4 bases, with 13 bases between them. This CDR3 is CASSHPQESGANVLTF. The CDR3 nucleotides read TGTGCCAGCAGCCACCCCCAAGAGTCGGGGGCCAACGTCCTGACTTTC.

V gene TRBV6-5 combines with J gene TRBJ2-7; D call uncertain. The V end lost 7 bases, the J end lost 2 bases, and 9 bases lay between the germline ends. The CDR3 totals 12 residues. Per germline, CDR1 MNHEY and CDR2 SVGAGI. The CDR3 reads CASITETYEQYF. The CDR3 region has the DNA TGTGCCAGCATTACAGAAACCTACGAGCAGTACTTC.

The chain recombines TRBV11-2 with TRBJ2-7, with TRBD2 identical over 13 bases. J gave up 3 bases and V 5 bases, and 4 bases lay outside the gene matches. There are 15 residues in the CDR3. Per germline, CDR1 SGHAT and CDR2 FQNNGV. The CDR3 protein is CASSRTSGSIYEQYF. The CDR3 DNA reads TGTGCCAGCAGCCGGACTAGCGGGAGCATCTACGAGCAGTACTTC.

The chain is built from TRBV15 and TRBJ1-5; D is possibly TRBD1 (6 bases). Germline CDR1 LNHNV, CDR2 YYDKDF (reference sequence). The CDR3 totals 14 residues. V lost 4 bases and J lost 5, with 12 bases in between. The CDR3 reads CATSKGQIDQPQHF. The CDR3 nucleotides are TGTGCCACCAGCAAAGGACAGATTGATCAGCCCCAGCATTTT.

The V gene is TRBV5-1, the J gene TRBJ1-4, with D tentatively TRBD1 (6 bases). V gave up 2 bases and J gave up 8 bases, with 16 bases separating them. Germline V gene sequence: CDR1 SGHRS, CDR2 YFSETQ. CDR3 size: 15 residues. This CDR3 reads CASSLDGGADEKLFF. The DNA for the CDR3 is TGCGCCAGCAGCTTAGATGGGGGCGCAGACGAAAAACTGTTTTTT.

J is TRBJ2-1 and V is TRBV5-4; TRBD2 agrees at 11 bases. The CDR3 runs 15 residues. Germline CDR1 SGHNT, CDR2 YYREEE (reference sequence). With V trimmed by 4 bases and J by 5 bases, 5 bases remained unmatched. The CDR3, as DNA: TGTGCCAGCAGCCCGGTAGCGGGGGGGAACAATGAGCAGTTCTTC. The encoded protein is CASSPVAGGNNEQFF.

J is TRBJ1-5 and V is TRBV20-1; no clear D gene. Trimming removed 3 bases from V and 5 bases from J, with 17 bases in between. Germline-derived CDR1 and CDR2 are DFQATT and SNEGSKA (reference sequence). The CDR3 is 15 amino acids. The CDR3 is CSASRREGGDQPQHF. CDR3 DNA: TGCAGTGCTAGTCGCCGGGAGGGAGGAGATCAGCCCCAGCATTTT.

The rearrangement joins TRBV7-2 to TRBJ2-3; possibly TRBD1 or TRBD2 for D (5 bases each). CDR1 and CDR2 (germline): SGHTA, FQGNSA. The CDR3 contains 15 residues. Between the trimmed V and J ends, which lost 5 bases and 2 bases, there was a span of 14 bases. In nucleotides, the CDR3 is TGTGCCAGCAGCCTCCCCGGGGACCTCACAGATACGCAGTATTTT. It yields the protein CASSLPGDLTDTQYF.

The V and J genes are TRBV7-9 and TRBJ1-2; D is unresolved. Per germline, CDR1 SEHNR and CDR2 FQNEAQ (reference sequence). V dropped 5 bases and J dropped 0 bases, with 19 bases sitting between them. This CDR3 spans 17 amino acids. The CDR3 coding sequence is TGTGCCAGCAGCCCAAGCGCCGTAATGTCATCTAACTATGGCTACACCTTC. This encodes CASSPSAVMSSNYGYTF.

The V call is TRBV5-1, the J call TRBJ2-1, with TRBD2 matching 11 bases. CDR1 is SGHRS and CDR2 is YFSETQ in the germline V gene. This CDR3 is built from 16 residues. Unmatched junction bases numbered 6, after V lost 3 bases and J lost 4 bases. The CDR3, as DNA: TGCGCCAGCAGCTCCAAGACTAGCGGGATTTACAATGAGCAGTTCTTC. This codes for CASSSKTSGIYNEQFF.

The J gene is TRBJ1-6, the V gene TRBV28; 10 bases fit TRBD1. Germline V gene lookup returns CDR1 MDHEN and CDR2 SYDVKM. Trimming cost V 4 bases and J 10 bases; bases outside gene matches: 7. This CDR3 contains 15 residues. In DNA form, the CDR3 reads TGTGCCAGCAGTTCTGCGGGACAGGGGAGATCACCCCTCCACTTT. Amino acid sequence: CASSSAGQGRSPLHF.

V gene TRBV6-6 combines with J gene TRBJ1-2, with D perhaps TRBD1 (6 bases). Germline loops: CDR1 MNHNY, CDR2 SVGAGI (reference sequence). CDR3 length: 13 residues. Trimming stripped 5 bases from V and 2 bases from J, with 9 bases between. The chain's CDR3 is CASSHGQNYGYTF. CDR3 coding DNA: TGTGCCAGCAGTCACGGACAGAACTATGGCTACACCTTC.

The chain combines TRBV6-6 with TRBJ2-7; D unresolved. Trimming stripped 2 bases from V and 7 bases from J, with 6 bases between. The CDR3 loop spans 11 amino acids. Germline CDR1 is MNHNY and CDR2 is SVGAGI (reference sequence). The CDR3 DNA is TGTGCCAGCAGTTACGTATCGGAGCAGTACTTC. It translates to CASSYVSEQYF.

This clone was seen only a few times. V gene TRBV19 combines with J gene TRBJ2-5; D may be TRBD2 (5 bases). Trimming left V 4 bases short and J 5 bases short, with 14 bases between. The CDR3 is made up of 14 amino acids. Germline CDR1 reads LNHDA; CDR2 reads SQIVND (reference sequence). CDR3 nucleotide sequence: TGTGCCAGTAGTACGAAAGGACTCCCGGAGACCCAGTACTTC. The encoded protein is CASSTKGLPETQYF.

The rearrangement uses TRBV5-4 and TRBJ1-1; D call uncertain. CDR3 length: 14 amino acids. V shed 7 bases and J shed 1 base, with 14 bases lying between them. The germline gives CDR1 SGHNT, CDR2 YYREEE (reference sequence). The CDR3 sequence: CASRTRAANTEAFF. The CDR3 nucleotides read TGTGCCAGCCGAACAAGGGCCGCGAACACTGAAGCTTTCTTT.